These 22 T cell receptor beta chains share one sample of origin, sequenced in a study of siplizumab effects on memory and regulatory T cells (dated by TCRdb to about 2019). Receptor amplification or capture employed the immunoSEQ multiplex PCR assay. The table was pulled from immuneACCESS by TCRdb, which kept in-frame rearrangements only. Such tables lose some clones; where checked, under half of the loss comes from unresolved V genes, and the rest has no known cause. For this sample the table gives about 100,000 clones, of which 94% were detected only once. Together, the top ten hold approximately 0.66% of the sample. The sample taken for sequencing was Tregs sorted from blood. Receptors originate from a human donor in good health.

The V call is TRBV6-6, the J call TRBJ2-5; D not certain. The CDR3 extends over 14 amino acids. Deletions cut 8 bases from V and 5 bases from J, with 18 bases between. CDR1 is MNHNY and CDR2 is SVGAGI in the germline V gene (reference sequence). CDR3 in DNA: TGTGCCAGCCGCGTCAGACCAAATGGGGAGACCCAGTACTTC. Translation gives CASRVRPNGETQYF.

The chain uses TRBV2 and TRBJ1-5, with 8 bases aligning to TRBD1. This CDR3 is built from 14 residues. Germline CDR1 reads SNHLY; CDR2 reads FYNNEI. J lost 5 bases, V lost 1 base, and 1 base had no gene match. CDR3 sequence (DNA): TGTGCCAGCAGTGAAGGACAGGGGTATCAGCCCCAGCATTTT. This encodes CASSEGQGYQPQHF.

The V and J genes are TRBV6-6 and TRBJ1-2; D gene unclear. Germline CDR1 MNHNY, CDR2 SVGAGI (reference sequence). V shed 6 bases and J shed 4 bases, with 21 bases lying between them. This CDR3 contains 16 residues. As DNA, the CDR3 is TGTGCCAGCAGCATCCAATCTTACGGCAACCCCTATGGCTACACCTTC. It is translated as CASSIQSYGNPYGYTF.

The DNA for the CDR3 is TGCGCCACCCGAAAGGACAGACCATATAGCAATCAGCCCCAGCATTTT. Translated, it gives CATRKDRPYSNQPQHF. The chain combines TRBV5-1 with TRBJ1-5; D possibly corresponds to TRBD1 (6 bases). CDR3 length equals 16 residues. Trimming removed 9 bases from V and 0 bases from J, with 19 bases in between. Germline V gives CDR1 SGHRS, CDR2 YFSETQ.

This clone is a singleton in its sample. The V call is TRBV5-1, the J call TRBJ2-6; D is uncertain. With 4 bases removed from V and 0 bases from J, the gap between germline ends came to 17 bases. Per germline, CDR1 SGHRS and CDR2 YFSETQ. This CDR3 contains 18 residues. The CDR3 loop reads CASSGDLPLFSGANVLTF. CDR3 nucleotide sequence: TGCGCCAGCAGCGGAGACCTACCTCTCTTCTCTGGGGCCAACGTCCTGACTTTC.

The chain links TRBV7-9 to TRBJ2-1; 7 nucleotides align to TRBD1. Germline CDR1 SEHNR, CDR2 FQNEAQ (reference sequence). The CDR3 length is 13 residues. Germline trimming cut 5 bases from V and 10 bases from J; bases unmatched to any gene: 8. CDR3 sequence reads: CASSNTGEREQFF. In DNA, the CDR3 is TGTGCCAGCAGCAATACAGGGGAACGGGAGCAGTTCTTC.

The chain is built from TRBV28 and TRBJ2-1, with 13 positions matching TRBD2. CDR3 length: 13 residues. Germline loops: CDR1 MDHEN, CDR2 SYDVKM. V lost 8 bases, J lost 9 bases, and 4 bases stayed unmatched. The CDR3 DNA sequence: TGTGCCAGCCGGACTAGCGGGAGAAGTGAGCAGTTCTTC. Its translation: CASRTSGRSEQFF.

This rearrangement joins TRBV11-1 to TRBJ2-1; TRBD2 agrees at 10 bases. This CDR3 is built from 15 residues. The germline CDR1 and CDR2 sequences are SGHAT and FQDESV (reference sequence). V lost 3 bases to trimming and J lost 4 bases; unmatched junction nucleotides: 3. The CDR3 DNA sequence: TGTGCCAGCAGCTTCTTAGCGGGGGGTTACAATGAGCAGTTCTTC. Translating it yields CASSFLAGGYNEQFF.

The V gene is TRBV5-1, the J gene TRBJ2-7; 9 nucleotides line up with TRBD2. Trimming took 0 bases from V and 6 from J; bases not matched to a gene: 7. Germline V lookup: CDR1 SGHRS, CDR2 YFSETQ. This CDR3 comprises 15 residues. CDR3 in amino acids: CASSLVTSGSGEQYF. DNA of the CDR3: TGCGCCAGCAGCTTGGTAACTAGCGGGTCGGGCGAGCAGTACTTC.

The J gene is TRBJ2-5, the V gene TRBV2; D is ambiguous. V lost 6 bases and J 5 bases, leaving 10 bases between the germline ends. This CDR3 region has 12 residues. The V gene's germline CDR1 is SNHLY and CDR2 FYNNEI. The CDR3 reads CASSLNLETQYF. The CDR3 DNA reads as TGTGCCAGCAGCTTGAATCTGGAGACCCAGTACTTC.

This chain links TRBV5-1 with TRBJ1-1; no definite D call. This CDR3 region has 16 residues. The V end was cut by 0 bases, the J end by 0 bases, with 12 bases between. Germline assignment: CDR1 SGHRS and CDR2 YFSETQ. For the CDR3, the DNA is TGCGCCAGCAGCTTGGGACACAACAGAATGAACACTGAAGCTTTCTTT. It codes for CASSLGHNRMNTEAFF.

The chain joins TRBV6-1 to TRBJ2-7; no firm D call. V lost 6 bases and J 6 bases, leaving 12 bases between the germline ends. The CDR3 runs to 12 residues. The germline V gene encodes CDR1 MNHNS and CDR2 SASEGT. The CDR3 loop is CASRNPMAEQYF. The CDR3 region has the DNA TGTGCCAGCAGAAACCCAATGGCCGAGCAGTACTTC.

The CDR3 protein is CASIRVLSTDTQYF. DNA for the CDR3: TGTGCCAGCATTAGGGTGTTGAGCACAGATACGCAGTATTTT. J is TRBJ2-3 and V is TRBV2; D is uncertain. The V gene lost 7 bases and the J gene lost 0 bases, with 11 bases spanning the gap. CDR3 length equals 14 residues. Per germline, CDR1 SNHLY and CDR2 FYNNEI.

This chain uses TRBV6-1 with TRBJ1-1, with D unresolved. CDR1 is MNHNS, CDR2 SASEGT, per germline. Trimming pared 1 base from V and 11 bases from J, leaving 8 bases between. This CDR3 contains 11 residues. As DNA, the CDR3 is TGTGCCAGCAGTGAAGAGGTTTTCGCTTTCTTT. Protein product: CASSEEVFAFF.

The chain is built from TRBV4-1 and TRBJ1-3, with D unclear. This CDR3 contains 15 residues. The germline gives CDR1 MGHRA, CDR2 YSYEKL. Trimming left V 0 bases short and J 2 bases short, with 8 bases between. The CDR3 spells CASSQEVAAGNTIYF. The CDR3 coding sequence is TGCGCCAGCAGCCAAGAGGTTGCGGCTGGAAACACCATATATTTT.

This clone was observed once. The chain is built from TRBV10-3 and TRBJ2-7, with D possibly matching TRBD1 (5 bases). Trimming cost V 4 bases and J 0 bases, with 10 bases left between them. Per germline, CDR1 ENHRY and CDR2 SYGVKD. The CDR3 totals 14 residues. As DNA, the CDR3 is TGTGCCATCAGTGTTAAGGGGCGCTCCTACGAGCAGTACTTC. Its protein is CAISVKGRSYEQYF.

This sequence joins TRBV28 and TRBJ1-2; 12 bases align to TRBD1. V was clipped by 7 bases and J by 2 bases; unmatched bases: 11. CDR1 is MDHEN and CDR2 is SYDVKM in the germline V gene. CDR3 length equals 17 residues. This chain's CDR3 is CASIPAGTGGQNYGYTF. For the CDR3, the DNA is TGTGCCAGCATCCCCGCCGGGACAGGGGGCCAAAACTATGGCTACACCTTC.

J is TRBJ2-1 and V is TRBV5-1; tentatively, D is TRBD1 (6 bases). The V gene lost 0 bases and the J gene lost 8 bases, with 12 bases spanning the gap. Germline loops: CDR1 SGHRS, CDR2 YFSETQ. The CDR3 runs 14 residues. In nucleotides, the CDR3 is TGCGCCAGCAGCTTGGCGACAGGTAGGGATGAGCAGTTCTTC. Translating gives CASSLATGRDEQFF.

The chain joins TRBV9 to TRBJ1-2; D is unresolved. CDR3 length equals 14 residues. Germline loops: CDR1 SGDLS, CDR2 YYNGEE. V shed 3 bases and J shed 7 bases, with 16 bases lying between them. The CDR3 loop is CASSGRVRESGYTF. DNA of the CDR3: TGTGCCAGCAGCGGGAGAGTAAGGGAGAGTGGCTACACCTTC. Drawing the rest from reference TRBV9 and TRBJ1-2, the complete variable domain is DSGVTQTPKHLITATGQRVTLRCSPRSGDLSVYWYQQSLDQGLQFLIQYYNGEERAKGNILERFSAQQFPDLHSELNLSSLELGDSALYFCASSGRVRESGYTFGSGTRLTVV.

CDR3 protein: CASSPGTSGGSGELFF. The CDR3 nucleotides read TGCGCCAGCAGCCCTGGGACTAGCGGGGGCTCCGGGGAGCTGTTTTTT. This chain connects TRBV5-1 to TRBJ2-2; TRBD2 matches at 14 bases. CDR3 length equals 16 residues. From germline, CDR1 is SGHRS and CDR2 YFSETQ. V was pared by 4 bases and J by 6 bases, with 5 bases of the junction left unmatched.

The chain is built from TRBV6-5 and TRBJ1-5, with TRBD1 as a possible D gene (5 bases). With 6 bases removed from V and 3 bases from J, the gap between germline ends came to 15 bases. CDR3 length equals 15 residues. Germline CDR1 reads MNHEY; CDR2 reads SVGAGI. CDR3 amino acids: CASSPSGTVNQPQHF. The CDR3 DNA is TGTGCCAGCAGCCCCTCAGGGACCGTCAATCAGCCCCAGCATTTT.

The chain couples TRBV7-9 to TRBJ1-2; the match to TRBD1 covers 9 bases. After removal of 5 bases from V and 7 bases from J, the junction contained 11 bases not matched to a gene. CDR3 length: 15 residues. The germline CDR1 and CDR2 sequences are SEHNR and FQNEAQ (reference sequence). The DNA for the CDR3 is TGTGCCAGCAGCCTTCACCGGACAGGGGATTCTGGCTACACCTTC. Translated: CASSLHRTGDSGYTF. Based on the CDR3 plus reference TRBV7-9 and TRBJ1-2, the full variable domain is DTGVSQNPRHKITKRGQNVTFRCDPISEHNRLYWYRQTLGQGPEFLTYFQNEAQLEKSRLLSDRFSAERPKGSFSTLEIQRTEQGDSAMYLCASSLHRTGDSGYTFGSGTRLTVV.